This T cell receptor (beta chain) emerged from a study of cytomegalovirus exposure and HLA in healthy donors. PCR employed 60 Vbeta and 13 Jbeta primers. Method: immunoSEQ multiplex PCR; TCRdb's copy keeps in-frame clones and lacks some. The sample lists 240,000 or so clones, 82% occurring once. V dropped 1 base and J dropped 2; count of bases not matched to a gene: 10. The CDR3 contains 19 residues. Germline values: CDR1 SGHVS, CDR2 FQNEAQ. In nominal health when sampled, donors likely had unrecorded immune exposures nonetheless. This chain links TRBV7-8 with TRBJ2-1; 11 bases agree with TRBD1. This receptor was obtained from a woman between 40 and 55 years old in good health and CMV-seropositive. The source material was PBMCs. CDR3 bases: TGTGCCAGCAGCTTAGGGACAGGGGGCCTTCCTTACCCCTACAATGAGCAGTTCTTC. Translated: CASSLGTGGLPYPYNEQFF.